The 14 T cell receptor beta chains given below trace back to one sample, sequenced in a study of post-analysis software for immune sequencing data. Study observations and caveats: Four or five TRBV segments occurring more often in patients than controls included TRBV5-6, TRBV5-1 and TRBV20-1.

Unique molecular identifiers had been added to the TCR beta cDNA libraries. A single record per CDR3 protein comes from TCRdb applying MiXCR to the PCR reads. Seen here are some 450,000 distinct CDR3 sequences, 45% observed once, and the top ten hold around 10%. No antigen has been assigned to these receptors. Sequenced sample: blood. The receptors derive from a girl between 5 and 17 years old with multiple sclerosis.

V gene TRBV9 combines with J gene TRBJ2-7; D is undetermined. Germline V lookup: CDR1 SGDLS, CDR2 YYNGEE. The CDR3 has 15 residues. The V end lost 0 bases, the J end lost 4 bases, and 14 bases lay between the germline ends. CDR3 in amino acids: CASSVAPYGQYEQYF. The CDR3, as DNA: TGTGCCAGCAGCGTAGCCCCATACGGGCAGTACGAGCAGTACTTC.

The chain joins TRBV13 to TRBJ2-3; TRBD1 might be the D (6 bases). The CDR3 sequence is 16 residues long. Germline values: CDR1 PRHDT, CDR2 FYEKMQ (reference sequence). V lost 5 bases to trimming and J lost 7 bases, with 22 bases between them. CDR3 sequence: CASSQGGSKPFYTQYF. CDR3 bases: TGTGCCAGCAGCCAAGGGGGAAGCAAACCTTTTTATACGCAGTATTTT.

The V and J genes are TRBV7-9 and TRBJ2-5; 11 nucleotides align to TRBD1. The end of the DNA is better explained by TRBJ2-7, so the J call may be wrong. The CDR3 has 16 residues. Germline loops: CDR1 SEHNR, CDR2 FQNEAQ (reference sequence). CDR3 protein: CASSFFPGQGASEQYF. DNA for the CDR3: TGTGCCAGCAGCTTCTTCCCTGGACAGGGGGCTTCCGAGCAGTACTTC.

Only one count was recorded for this clonotype. The rearrangement joins TRBV6-5 to TRBJ1-1, with D possibly matching TRBD1 (6 bases). The CDR3 consists of 15 residues. Germline values: CDR1 MNHEY, CDR2 SVGAGI. Trimming took off 2 bases at V and 4 bases at J, with 14 bases between the two ends. In nucleotides, the CDR3 is TGTGCCAGCAGTTACGGTACCAGGGGTGTCACTGAAGCTTTCTTT. Protein sequence: CASSYGTRGVTEAFF.

This clonotype showed up just a few times. The chain joins TRBV27 to TRBJ2-7, with TRBD2 identical over 7 bases. This CDR3 has 14 amino acids. Germline values: CDR1 MNHEY, CDR2 SMNVEV (reference sequence). Trimming removed 2 bases from V and 2 bases from J; junction bases left unmatched: 3. The CDR3 DNA sequence: TGTGCCAGCAGTTTAAAGGGACTACCCTACGAGCAGTACTTC. Protein product: CASSLKGLPYEQYF.

This clonotype occurred a few times. The V and J genes are TRBV7-3 and TRBJ2-1; D might be TRBD1 (6 bases). This CDR3 is built from 13 residues. CDR1 is SGHTA, CDR2 FQGTGA, per germline. Trimming took off 5 bases at V and 6 bases at J, with 11 bases between the two ends. In DNA form, the CDR3 reads TGTGCCAGCAGCACCCAGGGGAGCAATGAGCAGTTCTTC. Protein product: CASSTQGSNEQFF. Full variable domain (remainder filled in from reference TRBV7-3 and TRBJ2-1): GAGVSQTPSNKVTEKGKYVELRCDPISGHTALYWYRQSLGQGPEFLIYFQGTGAADDSGLPNDRFFAVRPEGSVSTLKIQRTERGDSAVYLCASSTQGSNEQFFGPGTRLTVL.

The table lists this clonotype with a count of one. The rearrangement joins TRBV6-2 or TRBV6-3 to TRBJ2-1; D is tentatively TRBD1 or TRBD2 (6 bases each). V dropped 4 bases and J dropped 4 bases, with 14 bases sitting between them. The CDR3 runs to 15 residues. From germline, CDR1 is MNHEY and CDR2 SVGEGT. The CDR3 sequence: CASSSWGARYNEQFF. DNA for the CDR3: TGTGCCAGCAGTTCCTGGGGGGCAAGATACAATGAGCAGTTCTTC.

The gene calls are TRBV6-6 and TRBJ2-7, with 7 positions matching TRBD1. CDR3 length: 12 residues. Germline CDR1 MNHNY, CDR2 SVGAGI (reference sequence). The V and J ends lost 8 bases and 3 bases, in that order; junction bases with no gene match: 4. The CDR3 coding sequence is TGTGCCAGCGCGGCAGGGGGCTACGAGCAGTACTTC. Protein sequence: CASAAGGYEQYF.

The chain links TRBV6-2 or TRBV6-3 to TRBJ2-3, with D perhaps given as TRBD1 or TRBD2 (5 bases each). Deletions cut 0 bases from V and 2 bases from J, with 9 bases between. Per germline, CDR1 MNHEY and CDR2 SVGEGT. The CDR3 spans 15 residues. CDR3 sequence (DNA): TGTGCCAGCAGTTACTCTCGGGGCAACACAGATACGCAGTATTTT. Protein: CASSYSRGNTDTQYF.

The table lists this clonotype with a few counts. The V gene is TRBV12-3 or TRBV12-4, the J gene TRBJ2-7; unclear D gene. The ends were cut back, 3 bases at V and 7 bases at J, with 16 bases in the middle. The length of the CDR3 is 14 residues. The CDR3, as DNA: TGTGCCAGCAGTTTTGCCCCTGGCGGCCGGGAGCAGTACTTC. This gives the protein CASSFAPGGREQYF.

In this sample, this clonotype turned up a few times. The chain recombines TRBV6-2 or TRBV6-3 with TRBJ1-1; D unclear. The V gene lost 2 bases and the J gene lost 1 base, with 2 bases spanning the gap. Germline V lookup: CDR1 MNHEY, CDR2 SVGEGT. The CDR3 consists of 12 residues. CDR3 nucleotides: TGTGCCAGCAGTTACCAGAACACTGAAGCTTTCTTT. Translated, it gives CASSYQNTEAFF.

The V call is TRBV28, the J call TRBJ2-4; D is perhaps TRBD1 (5 bases). V lost 2 bases, J lost 0 bases, and 11 bases lay in between. This CDR3 region has 16 residues. Germline loops: CDR1 MDHEN, CDR2 SYDVKM. The CDR3 loop is CASSLGAVLAKNIQYF. The CDR3 nucleotides are TGTGCCAGCAGTTTAGGGGCGGTACTAGCCAAAAACATTCAGTACTTC. The full variable domain, rest sourced from reference TRBV28 and TRBJ2-4, is DVKVTQSSRYLVKRTGEKVFLECVQDMDHENMFWYRQDPGLGLRLIYFSYDVKMKEKGDIPEGYSVSREKKERFSLILESASTNQTSMYLCASSLGAVLAKNIQYFGAGTRLSVL.

With regard to this clonotype: At one end, the junction sequence differs from germline, possibly due to a read error. This chain connects TRBV3-1 to TRBJ2-1; TRBD2 matches 10 bases. Per the germline V gene, CDR1 is LGHDT and CDR2 is YNNKEL (reference sequence). The CDR3 has 17 residues. Written as DNA, the CDR3 is TGTGCCAGTAGCCACACTCCTAGCGGGAGTTTTTCCAATGAGCAGTTCTTC. It translates to CASSHTPSGSFSNEQFF.

This clonotype was detected only a few times. The chain is built from TRBV5-1 and TRBJ1-2, with 9 bases lining up with TRBD1. Germline assignment: CDR1 SGHRS and CDR2 YFSETQ. The J segment lost 2 bases and the V segment lost 6 bases, leaving 5 bases of the junction unmatched. The length of the CDR3 is 14 residues. The CDR3 nucleotides are TGCGCCAGCACCCGGGACAGGGTAAACTATGGCTACACCTTC. This encodes CASTRDRVNYGYTF.